Listed below are T cell receptor beta chains from one sample, sequenced in a study of T-cell reconstitution after alpha-beta-depleted transplantation in children. MiXCR, applied by TCRdb to the PCR reads, yields one record per CDR3 protein. The sample records more than 500,000 distinct CDR3 sequences, about an eighth being singletons. The starting material was PBMCs, mostly from graft donor cells, obtained 180 days after TCRalphabeta/CD19-depleted stem cell transplant. The receptors here all came from a female patient aged 2 to 10 who had a stem cell transplant for aplastic anemia, so the T cells may come from the graft donor. Each CDR3 is given with its conserved first and last residue. The D gene is left open where the match is weak. Where a row states a size, it is once, few, many or the class of an expanded clone; other rows omit it.

v_gene	abundance	j_gene	d_gene	CDR3nt	CDR3aa
TRBV4-3	NA	TRBJ2-7	NA	TGCGCCAGCAGCCAAGGTCCACCCGAGGACTACGAGCAGTACTTC	CASSQGPPEDYEQYF
TRBV28	NA	TRBJ2-7	TRBD2	TGTGCCAGCAGTCCCCCCGGCGGGAGGGCCTCCTACGAGCAGTACTTC	CASSPPGGRASYEQYF
TRBV7-2	NA	TRBJ2-5	TRBD2	TGTGCCAGCTCGACTAGCGCGAAAGAGACCCAGTACTTC	CASSTSAKETQYF
TRBV5-1	many	TRBJ1-1	TRBD1	TGCGCCAGCAGCAGACCCAGCGGGACAGGGGGTTTCTGGGGGCCCACTGAAGCTTTCTTT	CASSRPSGTGGFWGPTEAFF
TRBV10-3	many	TRBJ2-3	TRBD2	TGTTCGGTAGCGGGAGTGCGAGATACGCAGTATTTT	CSVAGVRDTQYF
TRBV6-2/TRBV6-3	NA	TRBJ1-1	NA	TGTGCCAGCAGTTACGTGGTGACTGAAGCTTTCTTT	CASSYVVTEAFF
TRBV7-9	NA	TRBJ1-1	NA	TGTGCCAGCAGCCCCCATATCTCTGAAGCTTTCTTT	CASSPHISEAFF
TRBV7-9	NA	TRBJ2-1	NA	TGCCTGGGGGGGGGCGCGGGTAACGACAATGAGCAGTTCTTC	CLGGGAGNDNEQFF
TRBV7-9	few	TRBJ2-2	TRBD2	TGTGCCAGCAGCTTGGGACTAGCGGGAACCACCGGGGAGCTGTTTTTT	CASSLGLAGTTGELFF
TRBV12-5	few	TRBJ2-1	NA	TGTGCTAGTGGGCGGAACCTACAGTATGAGCAGTTCTTC	CASGRNLQYEQFF
TRBV7-2	NA	TRBJ1-5	TRBD1	TGTGCCAGCAGCTTAGGACAGGGGTCCTATCAGCCCCAGCATTTT	CASSLGQGSYQPQHF
TRBV20-1	NA	TRBJ2-5	TRBD1	TGCAGTGCTAGAGATCTCAGCAGGGGGTCCCAAGAGACCCAGTACTTC	CSARDLSRGSQETQYF